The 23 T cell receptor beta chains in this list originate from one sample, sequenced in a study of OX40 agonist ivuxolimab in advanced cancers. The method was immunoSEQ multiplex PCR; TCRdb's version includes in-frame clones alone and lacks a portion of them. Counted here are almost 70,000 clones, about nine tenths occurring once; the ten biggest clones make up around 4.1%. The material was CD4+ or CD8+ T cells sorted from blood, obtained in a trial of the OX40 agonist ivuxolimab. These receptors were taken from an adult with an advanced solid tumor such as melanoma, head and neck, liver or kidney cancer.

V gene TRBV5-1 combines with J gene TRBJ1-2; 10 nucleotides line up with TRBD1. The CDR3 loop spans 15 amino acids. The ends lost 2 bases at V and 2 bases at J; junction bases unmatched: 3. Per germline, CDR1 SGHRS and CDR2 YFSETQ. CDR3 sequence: CASSLRDRGNYGYTF. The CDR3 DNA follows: TGCGCCAGCAGCTTAAGGGACAGGGGCAACTATGGCTACACCTTC.

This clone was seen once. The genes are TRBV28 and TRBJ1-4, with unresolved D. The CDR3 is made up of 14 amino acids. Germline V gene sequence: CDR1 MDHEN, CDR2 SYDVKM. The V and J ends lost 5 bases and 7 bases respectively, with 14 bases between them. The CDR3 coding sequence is TGTGCCAGCAGTAGTTCTCCCTTGGTTGAAAAACTGTTTTTT. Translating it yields CASSSSPLVEKLFF.

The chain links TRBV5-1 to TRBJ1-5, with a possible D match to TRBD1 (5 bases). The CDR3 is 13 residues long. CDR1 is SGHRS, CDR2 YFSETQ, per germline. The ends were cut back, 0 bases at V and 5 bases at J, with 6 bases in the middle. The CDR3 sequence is CASSLGGDQPQHF. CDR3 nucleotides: TGCGCCAGCAGCTTGGGGGGGGATCAGCCCCAGCATTTT. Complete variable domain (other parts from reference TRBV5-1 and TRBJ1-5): KAGVTQTPRYLIKTRGQQVTLSCSPISGHRSVSWYQQTPGQGLQFLFEYFSETQRNKGNFPGRFSGRQFSNSRSEMNVSTLELGDSALYLCASSLGGDQPQHFGDGTRLSIL.

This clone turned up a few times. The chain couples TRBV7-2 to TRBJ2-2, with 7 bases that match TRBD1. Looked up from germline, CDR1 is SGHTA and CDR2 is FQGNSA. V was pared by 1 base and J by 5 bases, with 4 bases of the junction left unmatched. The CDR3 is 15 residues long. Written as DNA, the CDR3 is TGTGCCAGCAGCTTAGGGACAGGAAGGACCGGGGAGCTGTTTTTT. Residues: CASSLGTGRTGELFF.

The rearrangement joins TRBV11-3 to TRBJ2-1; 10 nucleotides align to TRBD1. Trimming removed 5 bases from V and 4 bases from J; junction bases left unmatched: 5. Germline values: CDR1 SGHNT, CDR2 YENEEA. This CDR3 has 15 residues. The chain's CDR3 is CASSTGQGVYNEQFF. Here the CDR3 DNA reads TGTGCCAGCAGCACAGGACAGGGGGTGTACAATGAGCAGTTCTTC.

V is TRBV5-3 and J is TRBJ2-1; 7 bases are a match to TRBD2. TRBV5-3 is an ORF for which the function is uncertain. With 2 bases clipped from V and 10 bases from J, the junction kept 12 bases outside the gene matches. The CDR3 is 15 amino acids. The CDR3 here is CARSFPDGREREQFF. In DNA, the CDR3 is TGTGCCAGAAGCTTCCCGGACGGGCGGGAGAGGGAGCAGTTCTTC.

The CDR3, as DNA: TGTGCCAGCAGTTACGTAGACGCCGGATCTAACTATGGCTACACCTTC. Its protein product is CASSYVDAGSNYGYTF. This chain connects TRBV6-5 to TRBJ1-2, with D unresolved. CDR1 is MNHEY, CDR2 SVGAGI, per germline. With 2 bases removed from V and 0 bases from J, the gap between germline ends came to 13 bases. The CDR3 contains 16 residues.

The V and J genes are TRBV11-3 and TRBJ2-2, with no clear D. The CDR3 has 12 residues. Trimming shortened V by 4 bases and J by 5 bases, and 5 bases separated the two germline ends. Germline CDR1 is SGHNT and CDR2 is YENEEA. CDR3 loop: CASSSSTGELFF. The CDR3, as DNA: TGTGCCAGCAGCTCCTCGACCGGGGAGCTGTTTTTT.

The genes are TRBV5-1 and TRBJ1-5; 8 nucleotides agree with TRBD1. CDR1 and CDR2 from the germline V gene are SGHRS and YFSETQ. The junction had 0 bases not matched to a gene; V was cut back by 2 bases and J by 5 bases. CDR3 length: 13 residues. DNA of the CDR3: TGCGCCAGCAGCTTACAGGGGGATCAGCCCCAGCATTTT. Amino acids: CASSLQGDQPQHF.

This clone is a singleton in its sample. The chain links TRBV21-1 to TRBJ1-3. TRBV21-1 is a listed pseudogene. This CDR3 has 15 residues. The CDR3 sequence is CASSKLLSSGNTIYF. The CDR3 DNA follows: TGTGCCAGCAGCAAACTATTAAGCTCTGGAAACACCATATATTTT.

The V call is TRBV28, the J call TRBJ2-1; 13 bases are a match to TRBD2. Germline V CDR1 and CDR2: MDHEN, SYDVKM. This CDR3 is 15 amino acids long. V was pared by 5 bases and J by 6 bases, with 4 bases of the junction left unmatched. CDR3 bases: TGTGCCAGCAGTATACTAGCGGGAGGGGCCAATGAGCAGTTCTTC. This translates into CASSILAGGANEQFF.

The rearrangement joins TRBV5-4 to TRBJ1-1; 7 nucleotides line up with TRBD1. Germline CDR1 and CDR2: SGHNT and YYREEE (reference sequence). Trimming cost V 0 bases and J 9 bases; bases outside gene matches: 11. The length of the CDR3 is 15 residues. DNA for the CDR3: TGTGCCAGCAGCTTGGCAACAGGGGCTAATATGCAAGCTTTCTTT. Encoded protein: CASSLATGANMQAFF.

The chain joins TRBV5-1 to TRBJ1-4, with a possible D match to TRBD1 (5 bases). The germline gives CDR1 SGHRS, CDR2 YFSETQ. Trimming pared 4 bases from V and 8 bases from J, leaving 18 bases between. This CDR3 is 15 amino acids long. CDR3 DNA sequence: TGCGCCAGCAGCCGCCAGACGGGGGGTGGAGAAAAACTGTTTTTT. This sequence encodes CASSRQTGGGEKLFF.

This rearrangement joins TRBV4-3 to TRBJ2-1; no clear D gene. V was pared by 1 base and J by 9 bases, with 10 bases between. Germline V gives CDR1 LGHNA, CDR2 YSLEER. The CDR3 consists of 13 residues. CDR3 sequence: CASSQVFDTEQFF. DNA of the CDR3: TGCGCCAGCAGCCAAGTATTTGACACTGAGCAGTTCTTC.

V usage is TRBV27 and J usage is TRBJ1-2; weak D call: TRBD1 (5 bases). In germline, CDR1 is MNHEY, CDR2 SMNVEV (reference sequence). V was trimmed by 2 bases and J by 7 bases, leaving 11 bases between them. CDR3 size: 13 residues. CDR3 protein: CASSLAGFGGYTF. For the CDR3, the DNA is TGTGCCAGCAGTTTAGCAGGGTTCGGTGGCTACACCTTC.

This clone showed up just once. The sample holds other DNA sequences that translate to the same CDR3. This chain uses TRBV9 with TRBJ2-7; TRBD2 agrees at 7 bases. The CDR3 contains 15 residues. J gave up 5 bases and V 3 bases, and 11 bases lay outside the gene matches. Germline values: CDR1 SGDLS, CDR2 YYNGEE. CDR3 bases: TGTGCCAGCAGCGCGTCTGGGACTATAGCCCACGAGCAGTACTTC. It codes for CASSASGTIAHEQYF.

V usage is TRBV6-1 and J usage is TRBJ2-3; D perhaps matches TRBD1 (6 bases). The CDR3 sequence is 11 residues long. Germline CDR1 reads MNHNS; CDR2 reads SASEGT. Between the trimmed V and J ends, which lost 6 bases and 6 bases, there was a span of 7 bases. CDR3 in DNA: TGTGCCAGCAGGAGGGGGGATACGCAGTATTTT. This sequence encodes CASRRGDTQYF.

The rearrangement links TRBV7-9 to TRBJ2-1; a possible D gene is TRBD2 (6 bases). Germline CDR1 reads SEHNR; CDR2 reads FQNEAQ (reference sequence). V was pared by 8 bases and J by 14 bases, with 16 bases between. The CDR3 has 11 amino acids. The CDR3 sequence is CASSTGEREFF. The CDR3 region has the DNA TGTGCCAGCTCGACGGGGGAGAGGGAGTTCTTC.

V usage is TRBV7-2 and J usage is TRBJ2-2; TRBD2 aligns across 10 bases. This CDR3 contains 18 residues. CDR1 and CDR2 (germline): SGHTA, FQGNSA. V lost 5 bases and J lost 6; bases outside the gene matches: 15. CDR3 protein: CASSTWAAGGPVAGELFF. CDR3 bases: TGTGCCAGCAGCACCTGGGCAGCGGGAGGGCCGGTCGCCGGGGAGCTGTTTTTT.

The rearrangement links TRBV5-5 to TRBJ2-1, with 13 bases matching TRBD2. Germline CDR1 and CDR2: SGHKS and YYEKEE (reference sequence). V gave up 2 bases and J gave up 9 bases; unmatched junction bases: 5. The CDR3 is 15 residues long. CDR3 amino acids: CASSFGTSGISEQFF. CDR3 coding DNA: TGTGCCAGCAGCTTTGGGACTAGCGGGATAAGTGAGCAGTTCTTC.

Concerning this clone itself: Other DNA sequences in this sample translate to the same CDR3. DNA of the CDR3: TGTGCCAGCTCACCTGCGAGCTCCTACAATGAGCAGTTCTTC. This sequence encodes CASSPASSYNEQFF. This rearrangement joins TRBV18 to TRBJ2-1; D is unresolved. The CDR3 has 14 residues. The germline V gene has CDR1 KGHSH and CDR2 LQKENI. Trimming took off 3 bases at V and 0 bases at J, with 6 bases between the two ends.

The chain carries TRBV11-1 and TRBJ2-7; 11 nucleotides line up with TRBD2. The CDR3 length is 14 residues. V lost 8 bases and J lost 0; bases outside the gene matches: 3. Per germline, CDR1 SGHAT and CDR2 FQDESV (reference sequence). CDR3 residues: CASGLAGSSYEQYF. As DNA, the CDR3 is TGTGCCAGCGGACTAGCGGGTAGCTCCTACGAGCAGTACTTC. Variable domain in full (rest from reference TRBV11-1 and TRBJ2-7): EAEVAQSPRYKITEKSQAVAFWCDPISGHATLYWYRQILGQGPELLVQFQDESVVDDSQLPKDRFSAERLKGVDSTLKIQPAELGDSAMYLCASGLAGSSYEQYFGPGTRLTVT.

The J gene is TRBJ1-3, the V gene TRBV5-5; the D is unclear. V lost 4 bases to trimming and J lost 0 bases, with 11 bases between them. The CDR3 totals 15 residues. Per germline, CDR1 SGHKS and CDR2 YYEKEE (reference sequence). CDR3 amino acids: CASSPFRISGNTIYF. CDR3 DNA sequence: TGTGCCAGCAGCCCATTTAGGATCTCTGGAAACACCATATATTTT.